This TCR beta chain was sequenced for a study of cytomegalovirus exposure and HLA in healthy donors. Overall study: Ancestry clustering placed 81% of several hundred genotyped donors in the Caucasian-associated cluster. The study, taken as a whole, reports: Donor immune exposure was known only as CMV serostatus. Three CMV-associated chains were confirmed in vitro to be specific for CMV antigens.

With 60 Vbeta and 13 Jbeta primers, the PCR was carried out. Generated by immunoSEQ multiplex PCR, the TCRdb table keeps only in-frame clones and is missing some. The profile shows 130,000 to 150,000 clones, about 80% of them singletons. With respect to this clone: Its antigen is not known.

Among the donors, all were healthy bone marrow donors. This TCR was recovered from a man between 18 and 35 years old in good health and CMV-seronegative. The sample was PBMCs.

The CDR3 DNA reads as TGTGCCAGCAGCTTAGCGTATAGCGGTTCCGAGTATGTGACCCAGTACTTC. Translated, it gives CASSLAYSGSEYVTQYF. The rearrangement uses TRBV7-8 and TRBJ2-5; D may be TRBD2 (6 bases). V lost 0 bases to trimming and J lost 7 bases, with 21 bases between them. The CDR3 covers 17 residues. CDR1 is SGHVS, CDR2 FQNEAQ, per germline. The full variable domain, rest sourced from reference TRBV7-8 and TRBJ2-5, is GAGVSQSPRYKVAKRGQDVALRCDPISGHVSLFWYQQALGQGPEFLTYFQNEAQLDKSGLPSDRFFAERPEGSVSTLKIQRTQQEDSAVYLCASSLAYSGSEYVTQYFGPGTRLLVL.